A selection of T cell receptor beta chains follows, all from one sample in a study of shared clonotypes between healthy human individuals. Libraries were prepared by immunoSEQ multiplex PCR; TCRdb keeps only in-frame clonotypes and omits some of them. This sample yields 450,000 to 700,000 clones, of which around 95% are seen a single time; over 0.09% belongs to the top ten. The sequenced sample was naive CD8+ T cells sorted from blood. The receptors originated from a woman in her twenties or thirties in good health. Both conserved end residues are part of each CDR3. The D gene is left open where the match is weak. The listing skips clone size in some rows; elsewhere it reads once, few, many or a size class.

TRBV11-1	TRBD2	NA	TRBJ2-1	CASSLPGGSGSDDEQFF	TGTGCCAGCAGCTTACCCGGGGGTAGCGGGAGTGATGATGAGCAGTTCTTC
TRBV30	NA	NA	TRBJ2-1	CAWRGGNEQFF	TGTGCCTGGAGAGGAGGAAATGAGCAGTTCTTC
TRBV2	TRBD2	NA	TRBJ2-1	CASRPVGTSGYNEQFF	TGTGCCAGCCGCCCGGTCGGGACTAGCGGATACAATGAGCAGTTCTTC
TRBV5-1	NA	once	TRBJ2-6	CASSLVLSSGANVLTF	TGCGCCAGCAGCTTGGTGCTATCCTCTGGGGCCAACGTCCTGACTTTC
TRBV2	NA	NA	TRBJ1-1	CAGRATANTEAFF	TGTGCCGGCCGGGCCACGGCGAACACTGAAGCTTTCTTT
TRBV7-8	TRBD2	NA	TRBJ2-1	CASSTYGLANEQFF	TGTGCCAGCAGCACCTATGGACTAGCAAATGAGCAGTTCTTC
TRBV5-6	NA	NA	TRBJ1-1	CASTLGDEAFF	TGTGCCAGCACCCTCGGGGATGAAGCTTTCTTT
TRBV4-2	NA	NA	TRBJ2-7	CASSQEIQAHGEQYF	TGTGCCAGCAGCCAAGAAATACAGGCTCATGGCGAGCAGTACTTC
TRBV7-9	NA	NA	TRBJ2-1	CASSFWWEEDNEQFF	TGTGCCAGCAGCTTTTGGTGGGAGGAAGACAATGAGCAGTTCTTC
TRBV19	NA	NA	TRBJ2-7	CASSNGFRSYEQYF	TGTGCCAGTAGTAATGGTTTTCGCAGCTACGAGCAGTACTTC
TRBV20-1	NA	NA	TRBJ2-7	CSLLDFQQYF	TGCAGTTTACTAGATTTTCAGCAGTACTTC
TRBV4-1	NA	NA	TRBJ2-7	CASSQGPASYEQYF	TGCGCCAGCAGCCAAGGGCCCGCGAGCTACGAGCAGTACTTC
TRBV13	TRBD1	NA	TRBJ2-6	CASSLILVGQGAAGANVLTF	TGTGCCAGCAGCTTAATTTTGGTCGGACAGGGGGCGGCTGGGGCCAACGTCCTGACTTTC
TRBV21-1	NA	NA	TRBJ2-1	CASFPGTSGSGDNEQFF	TGTGCCAGCTTCCCGGGGACTAGCGGGAGTGGGGATAATGAGCAGTTCTTC
TRBV28	TRBD1	NA	TRBJ1-2	CASSPRDRVTGYTF	TGTGCCAGCAGTCCCCGGGACAGGGTGACTGGCTACACCTTC